The rows below give T cell receptor beta chains drawn from one sample of a study of blood T cell repertoires in COVID-19. TCRdb's table, derived via immunoSEQ multiplex PCR, lists solely in-frame clones and lacks some. The table lists approximately 140,000 clones, roughly 88% of them singletons. Sequencing was carried out using peripheral blood. These receptor sequences come from a woman aged 60-75 years with COVID-19, enrolled during active disease. Each CDR3 is given with its conserved first and last residue. D genes are given only for firm matches. A row's size may be missing; if present it is once, few, many or a size class.

clone_size | d_call | cdr3_length | j_call | v_call | cdr3_nt | cdr3_aa
. | TRBD1 | 15 | TRBJ1-1 | TRBV10-3 | TGTGCCATCACTGAGGGGACAGGGGGCGTCACTGAAGCTTTCTTT | CAITEGTGGVTEAFF
. | . | 12 | TRBJ1-2 | TRBV29-1 | TGCAGCGTTCGGTACTCGAACTATGGCTACACCTTC | CSVRYSNYGYTF
. | TRBD2 | 16 | TRBJ2-1 | TRBV5-1 | TGCGCCAGCAGCTTTAGCGGGGGGCAATTTTACAATGAGCAGTTCTTC | CASSFSGGQFYNEQFF
. | . | 15 | TRBJ2-7 | TRBV11-2 | TGTGCCAGCAGCTTAGCCTCAGGGGCAGACGGCGAGCAGTACTTC | CASSLASGADGEQYF
. | . | 12 | TRBJ1-2 | TRBV12-3/TRBV12-4 | TGTGCCAGCAGTCCATCAGGGTTTGGCTACACCTTC | CASSPSGFGYTF
. | . | 14 | TRBJ1-3 | TRBV2 | TGTGCCAGCAGGGGGACTCTCTCTGGAAACACCATATATTTT | CASRGTLSGNTIYF
. | TRBD2 | 15 | TRBJ2-3 | TRBV19 | TGTGCCAGTAGTATAGTGGGGGGGAGGGTAGATACGCAGTATTTT | CASSIVGGRVDTQYF
. | . | 13 | TRBJ2-7 | TRBV27 | TGTGCCAGCAGCTATGACAGCACCTACGAGCAGTACTTC | CASSYDSTYEQYF
. | TRBD2 | 18 | TRBJ2-2 | TRBV6-2/TRBV6-3 | TGTGCCAGCAGTTCCCTGGTTAGCGGGGGATTGAACACCGGGGAGCTGTTTTTT | CASSSLVSGGLNTGELFF
. | . | 13 | TRBJ1-3 | TRBV11-3 | TGTGCCAGCAGCCCTACCATTGGAAACACCATATATTTT | CASSPTIGNTIYF
. | . | 15 | TRBJ1-1 | TRBV19 | TGTGCCAGTAGTTCTTCGGGGTTTGAATTCACTGAAGCTTTCTTT | CASSSSGFEFTEAFF
. | . | 15 | TRBJ1-1 | TRBV19 | TGTGCCAGTAGTACCGCAGGGTCCGCGAACACTGAAGCTTTCTTT | CASSTAGSANTEAFF
. | TRBD1 | 14 | TRBJ1-2 | TRBV30 | TGTGCCTGGCAGGGGGTAGAATTGAACTATGGCTACACCTTC | CAWQGVELNYGYTF
. | TRBD1 | 18 | TRBJ2-6 | TRBV7-9 | TGTGCCAGCAGCTTAGTCCCGGGACAGGGTTCCGGGGCCAACGTCCTGACTTTC | CASSLVPGQGSGANVLTF
. | . | 14 | TRBJ1-4 | TRBV3-1/TRBV3-2 | TGTGCCAGCAGCCTGGGCTATACCAGCGAAAAACTGTTTTTT | CASSLGYTSEKLFF
once | . | 13 | TRBJ2-1 | TRBV6-5 | TGTGCCAGCAGTTACGCAAGAGAGAATGAGCAGTTCTTC | CASSYARENEQFF
. | TRBD1 | 14 | TRBJ1-2 | TRBV10-3 | TGTGCCATCAGTGCCCTCGACAGGGGGCACGGCTACACCTTC | CAISALDRGHGYTF
. | TRBD2 | 16 | TRBJ2-3 | TRBV7-3 | TGTGCCAGCAGCTGGGGCGGGGGAGGCGGCACAGATACGCAGTATTTT | CASSWGGGGGTDTQYF
. | . | 16 | TRBJ2-7 | TRBV6-5 | TGTGCCAGCAGTTACTCGAACAGGGCCGTCTCCTACGAGCAGTACTTC | CASSYSNRAVSYEQYF
few | TRBD1 | 14 | TRBJ1-4 | TRBV10-3 | TGTGCCATACAGGCCGGGACAGGGGTCGAAAAACTGTTTTTT | CAIQAGTGVEKLFF
. | . | 13 | TRBJ2-2 | TRBV19 | TGTGCCAGTAGTATACAGGTCACCGGGGAGCTGTTTTTT | CASSIQVTGELFF
once | TRBD1 | 13 | TRBJ1-2 | TRBV6-5 | TGTGCCAGCAGAAATACAGGGGGCAATGGCTACACCTTC | CASRNTGGNGYTF
. | . | 13 | TRBJ2-7 | TRBV18 | TGTGCCAGCTCCCAGGGGGGCTCCTACGAGCAGTACTTC | CASSQGGSYEQYF
. | TRBD1 | 16 | TRBJ1-1 | TRBV12-5 | TGTGCTAGTGGTTTGCGGTCAGGGGGTTTGAACACTGAAGCTTTCTTT | CASGLRSGGLNTEAFF
. | TRBD1 | 15 | TRBJ1-5 | TRBV5-8 | TGTGCCAGCAGCCTCGGGACAGTCATGAATCAGCCCCAGCATTTT | CASSLGTVMNQPQHF
. | . | 12 | TRBJ2-5 | TRBV11-2 | TGTGCCAGCAGCTTGACGGGGGAGACCCAGTACTTC | CASSLTGETQYF
few | . | 13 | TRBJ1-2 | TRBV19 | TGTGCCAGTAGTATAGGGGCTCAGGATGGCTACACCTTC | CASSIGAQDGYTF
few | TRBD1 | 14 | TRBJ1-1 | TRBV3-1/TRBV3-2 | TGTGCCAGCAGCCCCGGACAGGGGGACACTGAAGCTTTCTTT | CASSPGQGDTEAFF
once | . | 14 | TRBJ1-2 | TRBV19 | TGTGCCAGTATTGGACAGCGAGCCTTCTATGGCTACACCTTC | CASIGQRAFYGYTF
. | . | 16 | TRBJ1-1 | TRBV27 | TGTGCCAGCAGCTTAGGGGTCAACAGGGCCAACACTGAAGCTTTCTTT | CASSLGVNRANTEAFF
. | . | 16 | TRBJ2-1 | TRBV5-6 | TGTGCCAGCAGCTACCCCAGGGTGCTGGGTGGTCATGAGCAGTTCTTC | CASSYPRVLGGHEQFF
. | . | 15 | TRBJ1-1 | TRBV18 | TGTGCCAGCTCACCCGGGGAGTGGGTGAACACTGAAGCTTTCTTT | CASSPGEWVNTEAFF
. | TRBD1 | 14 | TRBJ2-7 | TRBV7-9 | TGTGCCAGCAGCTTAGAACAGGGGGCCTACGAGCAGTACTTC | CASSLEQGAYEQYF
. | TRBD1 | 15 | TRBJ1-2 | TRBV7-8 | TGTGCCAGCAAGGACAGGGACACCCTCTGGGGTGGCTACACCTTC | CASKDRDTLWGGYTF
. | TRBD1 | 18 | TRBJ1-1 | TRBV2 | TGTGCCAGCCCATCATCCCCTACCGGGACAGGGGGCCGGACTGAAGCTTTCTTT | CASPSSPTGTGGRTEAFF
. | TRBD1 | 15 | TRBJ2-2 | TRBV2 | TGTGCCAGCAGTAGAAGGACAGGGGCCTCCGGGGAGCTGTTTTTT | CASSRRTGASGELFF
. | . | 14 | TRBJ2-3 | TRBV5-1 | TGCGCCAGCAGCGGAACGACTAGCACAGATACGCAGTATTTT | CASSGTTSTDTQYF
. | TRBD1 | 16 | TRBJ2-2 | TRBV9 | TGTGCCAGCAGCGCAACCGACAGGGGAGGCACCGGGGAGCTGTTTTTT | CASSATDRGGTGELFF
. | TRBD1 | 15 | TRBJ2-7 | TRBV5-1 | TGCGCCAGCAGCGTTACGGGACAGGGGCCCTACGAGCAGTACTTC | CASSVTGQGPYEQYF
. | . | 16 | TRBJ2-7 | TRBV27 | TGTGCCAGCAACAAACCCTGGAAGCGGCCGGCCTACGAGCAGTACTTC | CASNKPWKRPAYEQYF
. | TRBD1 | 13 | TRBJ1-1 | TRBV19 | TGTGCCAGTAGTCCCCCCTACAGGGGAGAAGCTTTCTTT | CASSPPYRGEAFF
. | TRBD1 | 17 | TRBJ2-6 | TRBV5-1 | TGCGCCAGCAGCTCCGACAGGGTCTGGTCTGGGGCCAACGTCCTGACTTTC | CASSSDRVWSGANVLTF
. | TRBD1 | 17 | TRBJ2-7 | TRBV5-1 | TGCGCCAGCACCAACAACGACAGGGGGACGAGCTCCTACGAGCAGTACTTC | CASTNNDRGTSSYEQYF
. | TRBD2 | 15 | TRBJ2-7 | TRBV18 | TGTGCCAGCTCATCCTCTATAGCGGGCTCCTACGAGCAGTACTTC | CASSSSIAGSYEQYF
once | . | 16 | TRBJ1-4 | TRBV7-6 | TGTGCCAGCAGCCCCCAGAGGTTCCCGACCGGTGAAAAACTGTTTTTT | CASSPQRFPTGEKLFF
. | TRBD1 | 17 | TRBJ1-1 | TRBV4-1 | TGCGCCAGCAGCCAAGTCCGACAGAGGGACAGCTCACCATGGGCTTTCTTT | CASSQVRQRDSSPWAFF
few | . | 14 | TRBJ1-6 | TRBV11-3 | TGTGCCAGCAGCTCCGATCCCCAGGGATCACCCCTCCACTTT | CASSSDPQGSPLHF
few | . | 14 | TRBJ1-1 | TRBV7-8 | TGTGCCAGCAGCCTCCAACACATTACAGAGAGTATTTTCTTT | CASSLQHITESIFF
. | . | 14 | TRBJ1-2 | TRBV15 | TGTGCCACCAGCAGTCTGGCGGGGGCTAAAGGCTACACCTTC | CATSSLAGAKGYTF
. | TRBD1 | 14 | TRBJ2-7 | TRBV10-2 | TGCGCCAGCAGTGGCGACAGGGGGAGCTACGAGCAGTACTTC | CASSGDRGSYEQYF
. | . | 14 | TRBJ2-1 | TRBV7-2 | TGTGCCAACAGGAACATGGTGGCTTACAATGAGCAGTTCTTC | CANRNMVAYNEQFF
. | . | 15 | TRBJ1-3 | TRBV5-5 | TGTGCCAGCAGCTTGTGGAGCGGATTCGGAAACACCATATATTTT | CASSLWSGFGNTIYF
. | . | 13 | TRBJ1-1 | TRBV5-1 | TGCGCCAGCAGTAATCAGGTTGACACTGAAGCTTTCTTT | CASSNQVDTEAFF